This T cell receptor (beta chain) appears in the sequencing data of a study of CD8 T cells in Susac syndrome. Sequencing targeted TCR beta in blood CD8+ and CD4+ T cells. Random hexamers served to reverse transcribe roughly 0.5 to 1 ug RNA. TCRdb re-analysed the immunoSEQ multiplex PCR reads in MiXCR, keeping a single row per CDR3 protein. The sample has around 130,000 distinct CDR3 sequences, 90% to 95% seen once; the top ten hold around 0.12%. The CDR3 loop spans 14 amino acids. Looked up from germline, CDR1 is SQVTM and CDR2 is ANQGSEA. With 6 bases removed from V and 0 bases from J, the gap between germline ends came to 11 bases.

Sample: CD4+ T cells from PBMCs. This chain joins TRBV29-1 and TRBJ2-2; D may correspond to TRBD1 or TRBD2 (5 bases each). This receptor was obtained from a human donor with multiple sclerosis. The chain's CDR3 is CSVRDGSNTGELFF. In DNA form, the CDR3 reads TGCAGCGTCCGGGACGGGTCGAACACCGGGGAGCTGTTTTTT.